This T cell receptor beta chain appears in the sequencing data of a study of vaccination and CD4 T cells after COVID-19. The treatment is: roughly ten-day PBMC culture with coronavirus spike peptide pools or control peptides (ViraFEST assay). Cultured CD4+ T-cell DNA underwent Oncomine TCR Beta short-read sequencing. Using its own MiXCR run on the PCR reads, TCRdb lists one record per CDR3 protein. The data contain some 13,000 distinct CDR3 sequences, about 61% of them seen just once; the ten biggest clones take up about 7.8%. Germline V gene data show CDR1 as SGHVS and CDR2 as FNYEAQ. The CDR3 loop spans 14 amino acids. Between the trimmed V and J ends, which lost 6 bases and 0 bases, there was a span of 8 bases. Notes on this clonotype: Its antigen is not known.

The receptor comes from a human donor who had recovered from COVID-19. The V and J genes are TRBV7-6 and TRBJ2-2; D is undetermined. Material for sequencing was CD4+ T cells from blood, cultured in vitro. CDR3 amino acids: CASRPPANTGELFF. CDR3 DNA sequence: TGTGCCAGCAGGCCTCCAGCGAACACCGGGGAGCTGTTTTTT.